The 20 T cell receptor beta chains reported below all come from one sample, sequenced in a study of control samples from healthy donors and cancer patients. Clones were sequenced by immunoSEQ multiplex PCR, and TCRdb holds only the in-frame ones, with some missing. The sample has around 31,000 clones, around 94% seen once. Sequencing input: blood. The receptors come from a man aged 60 to 75 in good health.

The V call is TRBV4-3, the J call TRBJ1-2, with D tentatively TRBD1 (5 bases). Trimming cost V 1 base and J 4 bases, with 10 bases left between them. Germline loops: CDR1 LGHNA, CDR2 YSLEER. The CDR3 is 14 residues long. CDR3 in amino acids: CASSQVGTAYGYTF. The CDR3 nucleotides are TGCGCCAGCAGCCAAGTAGGGACCGCCTATGGCTACACCTTC.

This clone has just one count. The chain couples TRBV27 to TRBJ2-1, with 8 nucleotides matching TRBD1. The V gene's germline CDR1 is MNHEY and CDR2 SMNVEV (reference sequence). This CDR3 comprises 17 residues. The V and J ends lost 5 bases and 0 bases, in that order; junction bases with no gene match: 9. CDR3 protein: CASSPRDRPLSYNEQFF. The DNA for the CDR3 is TGTGCCAGCAGTCCCAGGGACAGGCCCCTCTCCTACAATGAGCAGTTCTTC.

The chain couples TRBV9 to TRBJ1-3; D is unresolved. Trimming left V 0 bases short and J 2 bases short, with 9 bases between. The CDR3 is made up of 15 amino acids. CDR1 and CDR2 (germline): SGDLS, YYNGEE. In DNA form, the CDR3 reads TGTGCCAGCAGCGTAGGGGAGCTCACTGGAAACACCATATATTTT. Protein sequence: CASSVGELTGNTIYF.

The chain recombines TRBV2 with TRBJ1-2, with TRBD1 matching 11 bases. The CDR3 has 14 residues. V was clipped by 4 bases and J by 4 bases; unmatched bases: 2. Germline CDR1 SNHLY, CDR2 FYNNEI. CDR3 region: CASSGTGGIYGYTF. The CDR3 DNA sequence: TGTGCCAGCAGTGGGACAGGGGGCATCTATGGCTACACCTTC.

This chain uses TRBV28 with TRBJ1-4; D is possibly TRBD1 (5 bases). This CDR3 is 16 amino acids long. In germline, CDR1 is MDHEN, CDR2 SYDVKM. Trimming pared 5 bases from V and 0 bases from J, leaving 13 bases between. This chain's CDR3 is CASSPVTAATNEKLFF. The CDR3 DNA is TGTGCCAGCAGTCCGGTGACAGCAGCAACTAATGAAAAACTGTTTTTT.

This clone was counted once. The chain uses TRBV7-2 and TRBJ2-5; D not certain. Between the trimmed V and J ends, which lost 0 bases and 5 bases, there was a span of 10 bases. Germline CDR1 is SGHTA and CDR2 is FQGNSA. The CDR3 loop spans 14 amino acids. For the CDR3, the DNA is TGTGCCAGCAGCTTAGCAGGGCTAAGGGAGACCCAGTACTTC. Protein sequence: CASSLAGLRETQYF. The full variable domain, completed using reference TRBV7-2 and TRBJ2-5, is GAGVSQSPSNKVTEKGKDVELRCDPISGHTALYWYRQSLGQGLEFLIYFQGNSAPDKSGLPSDRFSAERTGGSVSTLTIQRTQQEDSAVYLCASSLAGLRETQYFGPGTRLLVL.

The V call is TRBV18, the J call TRBJ2-5; the D is unclear. V dropped 4 bases and J dropped 5 bases, with 17 bases sitting between them. This CDR3 contains 15 residues. Germline CDR1 reads KGHSH; CDR2 reads LQKENI. The CDR3 DNA follows: TGTGCCAGCTCACTAACCATTACCCCAGATGAGACCCAGTACTTC. Its translation is CASSLTITPDETQYF.

This chain links TRBV7-2 with TRBJ2-3; 7 nucleotides agree with TRBD1. V lost 7 bases and J lost 5; bases outside the gene matches: 6. This CDR3 spans 13 amino acids. Germline lookup yields CDR1 SGHTA and CDR2 FQGNSA. CDR3 sequence: CASTLGGLDTQYF. The DNA of the CDR3 is TGTGCCAGCACCCTAGGGGGCTTAGATACGCAGTATTTT. Variable domain in full (rest from reference TRBV7-2 and TRBJ2-3): GAGVSQSPSNKVTEKGKDVELRCDPISGHTALYWYRQSLGQGLEFLIYFQGNSAPDKSGLPSDRFSAERTGGSVSTLTIQRTQQEDSAVYLCASTLGGLDTQYFGPGTRLTVL.

The chain is built from TRBV6-1 and TRBJ1-5; D may be TRBD1 (6 bases). Trimming removed 0 bases at V and 2 bases at J, with 11 bases between. There are 16 residues in the CDR3. From germline, CDR1 is MNHNS and CDR2 SASEGT. The CDR3 DNA sequence: TGTGCCAGCAGTGAAGCCCTTCAGGGGCGCAATCAGCCCCAGCATTTT. Translated, it gives CASSEALQGRNQPQHF.

The CDR3: CASSLGTGLYEQYF. CDR3 DNA sequence: TGCGCCAGCAGCTTGGGGACAGGGCTCTACGAGCAGTACTTC. This chain joins TRBV5-1 and TRBJ2-7; TRBD1 matches 8 bases. Germline V gives CDR1 SGHRS, CDR2 YFSETQ. V was clipped by 0 bases and J by 3 bases; unmatched bases: 2. The CDR3 extends over 14 amino acids.

This clone occurred once. The rearrangement uses TRBV18 and TRBJ1-2; D may be TRBD1 (6 bases). Germline lookup yields CDR1 KGHSH and CDR2 LQKENI. CDR3 length equals 14 residues. The V end lost 4 bases, the J end lost 6 bases, and 15 bases lay between the germline ends. The chain's CDR3 is CASSLVWTDNGYTF. DNA for the CDR3: TGTGCCAGCTCACTGGTATGGACAGATAATGGCTACACCTTC.

The chain has TRBV5-1 and TRBJ2-1; 14 nucleotides agree with TRBD2. The junction had 12 bases not matched to a gene; V was cut back by 4 bases and J by 9 bases. Germline-derived CDR1 and CDR2 are SGHRS and YFSETQ. CDR3 size: 17 residues. The CDR3 DNA reads as TGCGCCAGCAGCCCGGGACTAGCGGGAGCCACTGGTAGTGAGCAGTTCTTC. This sequence encodes CASSPGLAGATGSEQFF.

This chain uses TRBV24-1 with TRBJ1-1, with TRBD1 matching 10 bases. Trimming removed 7 bases from V and 5 bases from J; junction bases left unmatched: 9. In germline, CDR1 is KGHDR, CDR2 SFDVKD. The CDR3 has 15 residues. CDR3 sequence reads: CATRATGTGVTEAFF. Written as DNA, the CDR3 is TGTGCCACCAGGGCGACCGGGACAGGGGTAACTGAAGCTTTCTTT.

The J gene is TRBJ2-6, the V gene TRBV7-2; 8 bases match TRBD1. Unmatched junction bases numbered 6, after V lost 2 bases and J lost 0 bases. This CDR3 is 18 amino acids long. Germline CDR1 SGHTA, CDR2 FQGNSA. The CDR3 coding sequence is TGTGCCAGCAGCTTAACCGGGACAGGTAGCTCTGGGGCCAACGTCCTGACTTTC. Protein sequence: CASSLTGTGSSGANVLTF. The complete variable domain, with remaining parts taken from reference TRBV7-2 and TRBJ2-6, reads GAGVSQSPSNKVTEKGKDVELRCDPISGHTALYWYRQSLGQGLEFLIYFQGNSAPDKSGLPSDRFSAERTGGSVSTLTIQRTQQEDSAVYLCASSLTGTGSSGANVLTFGAGSRLTVL.

This clone appeared once. This sequence joins TRBV6-6 and TRBJ2-5; TRBD1 matches 10 bases. In germline, CDR1 is MNHNY, CDR2 SVGAGI (reference sequence). V lost 6 bases to trimming and J lost 5 bases; unmatched junction nucleotides: 9. CDR3 length: 15 amino acids. In nucleotides, the CDR3 is TGTGCCAGCAGAGATCCGGGACAGGGGTTCGAGACCCAGTACTTC. Protein sequence: CASRDPGQGFETQYF.

The V call is TRBV5-5, the J call TRBJ2-3; TRBD2 is a possible D gene (5 bases). This CDR3 has 15 residues. Germline V CDR1 and CDR2: SGHKS, YYEKEE (reference sequence). The V and J ends lost 2 bases and 3 bases respectively, with 13 bases between them. Here the CDR3 reads CASSFLVSGTDTQYF. The CDR3 DNA sequence: TGTGCCAGCAGCTTTTTAGTCTCGGGGACAGATACGCAGTATTTT.

The chain has TRBV2 and TRBJ2-5, with a tentative D call TRBD2 (5 bases). CDR3 length equals 14 residues. V gave up 2 bases and J gave up 3 bases, with 10 bases separating them. CDR1 and CDR2 (germline): SNHLY, FYNNEI. CDR3 sequence reads: CASSERGNKETQYF. In DNA form, the CDR3 reads TGTGCCAGCAGTGAACGGGGTAACAAAGAGACCCAGTACTTC.

The chain joins TRBV6-5 to TRBJ2-5, with D perhaps matching TRBD1 (6 bases). Germline CDR1 is MNHEY and CDR2 is SVGAGI. The CDR3 has 14 residues. Trimming removed 6 bases from V and 5 bases from J, with 16 bases in between. This CDR3 reads CASRPEDSWETQYF. CDR3 nucleotide sequence: TGTGCCAGCAGGCCCGAGGACAGTTGGGAGACCCAGTACTTC.

The J gene is TRBJ2-4, the V gene TRBV9; a possible D gene is TRBD2 (7 bases). Trimming removed 2 bases at V and 8 bases at J, with 17 bases between. The CDR3 covers 15 residues. The germline gives CDR1 SGDLS, CDR2 YYNGEE. CDR3 loop: CASSVGSGGRDIQYF. DNA for the CDR3: TGTGCCAGCAGCGTGGGTTCCGGGGGGCGCGACATTCAGTACTTC.

The chain links TRBV24-1 to TRBJ1-2; D is unresolved. This CDR3 region has 11 residues. Looked up from germline, CDR1 is KGHDR and CDR2 is SFDVKD. Trimming removed 4 bases from V and 4 bases from J, with 3 bases in between. The CDR3 sequence is CATSDPYGYTF. The CDR3 DNA reads TGTGCCACCAGTGACCCCTATGGCTACACCTTC.